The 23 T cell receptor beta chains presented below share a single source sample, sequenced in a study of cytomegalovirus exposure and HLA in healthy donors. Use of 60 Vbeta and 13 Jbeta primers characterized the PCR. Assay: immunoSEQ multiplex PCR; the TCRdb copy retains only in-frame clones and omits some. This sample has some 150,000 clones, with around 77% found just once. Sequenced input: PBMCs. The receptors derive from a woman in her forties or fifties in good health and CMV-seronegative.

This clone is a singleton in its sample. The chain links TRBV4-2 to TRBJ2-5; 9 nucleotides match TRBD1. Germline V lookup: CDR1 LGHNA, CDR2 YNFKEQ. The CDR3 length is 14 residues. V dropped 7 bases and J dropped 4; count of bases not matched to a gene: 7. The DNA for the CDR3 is TGTGCCAGCACCCCAGACAGGGGGTTAGAGACCCAGTACTTC. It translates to CASTPDRGLETQYF.

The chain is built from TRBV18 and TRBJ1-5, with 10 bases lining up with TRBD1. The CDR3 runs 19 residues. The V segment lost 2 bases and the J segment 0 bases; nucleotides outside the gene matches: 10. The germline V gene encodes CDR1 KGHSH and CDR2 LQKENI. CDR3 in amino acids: CASSPTGQGKGYSNQPQHF. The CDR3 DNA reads TGTGCCAGCTCACCAACGGGACAGGGGAAAGGGTATAGCAATCAGCCCCAGCATTTT. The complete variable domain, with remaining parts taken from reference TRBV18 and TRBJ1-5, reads NAGVMQNPRHLVRRRGQEARLRCSPMKGHSHVYWYRQLPEEGLKFMVYLQKENIIDESGMPKERFSAEFPKEGPSILRIQQVVRGDSAAYFCASSPTGQGKGYSNQPQHFGDGTRLSIL.

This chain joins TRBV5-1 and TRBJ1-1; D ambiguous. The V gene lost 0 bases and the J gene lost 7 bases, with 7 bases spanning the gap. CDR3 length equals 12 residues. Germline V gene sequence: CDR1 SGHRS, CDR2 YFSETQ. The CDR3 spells CASSLDVSEAFF. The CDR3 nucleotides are TGCGCCAGCAGCTTGGATGTCAGTGAAGCTTTCTTT.

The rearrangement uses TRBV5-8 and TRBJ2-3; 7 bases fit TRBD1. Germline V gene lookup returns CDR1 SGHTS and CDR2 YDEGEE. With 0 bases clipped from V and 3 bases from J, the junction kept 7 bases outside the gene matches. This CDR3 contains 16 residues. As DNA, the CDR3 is TGTGCCAGCAGCTTGGGAACAGGGGTTTGGACAGATACGCAGTATTTT. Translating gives CASSLGTGVWTDTQYF. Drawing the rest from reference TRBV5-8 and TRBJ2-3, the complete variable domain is EAGVTQSPTHLIKTRGQQATLRCSPISGHTSVYWYQQALGLGLQFLLWYDEGEERNRGNFPPRFSGRQFPNYSSELNVNALELEDSALYLCASSLGTGVWTDTQYFGPGTRLTVL.

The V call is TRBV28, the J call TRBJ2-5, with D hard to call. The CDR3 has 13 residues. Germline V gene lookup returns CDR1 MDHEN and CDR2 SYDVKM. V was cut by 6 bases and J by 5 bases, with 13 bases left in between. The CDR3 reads CASRIAATETQYF. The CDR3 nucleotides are TGTGCCAGCAGGATAGCAGCGACGGAGACCCAGTACTTC.

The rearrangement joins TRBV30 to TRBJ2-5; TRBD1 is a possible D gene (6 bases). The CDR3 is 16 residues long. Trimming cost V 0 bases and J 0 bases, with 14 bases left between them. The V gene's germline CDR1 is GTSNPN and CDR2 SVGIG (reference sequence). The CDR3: CAWSVNQGTYQETQYF. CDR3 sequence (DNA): TGTGCCTGGAGTGTAAACCAGGGGACCTACCAAGAGACCCAGTACTTC. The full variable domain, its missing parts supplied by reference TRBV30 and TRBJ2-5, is SQTIHQWPATLVQPVGSPLSLECTVEGTSNPNLYWYRQAAGRGLQLLFYSVGIGQISSEVPQNLSASRPQDRQFILSSKKLLLSDSGFYLCAWSVNQGTYQETQYFGPGTRLLVL.

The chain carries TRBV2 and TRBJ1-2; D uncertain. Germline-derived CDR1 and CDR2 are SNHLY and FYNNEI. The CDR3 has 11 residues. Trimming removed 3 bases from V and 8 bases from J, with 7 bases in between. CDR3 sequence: CASSETRGYTF. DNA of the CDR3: TGTGCCAGCAGTGAGACTCGAGGCTACACCTTC.

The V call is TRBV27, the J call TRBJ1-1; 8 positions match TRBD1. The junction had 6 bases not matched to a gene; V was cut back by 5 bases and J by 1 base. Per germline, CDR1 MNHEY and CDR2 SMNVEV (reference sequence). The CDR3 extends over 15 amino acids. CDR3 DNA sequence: TGTGCCAGCAGTAACCCCGGGACAGGGAACACTGAAGCTTTCTTT. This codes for CASSNPGTGNTEAFF.

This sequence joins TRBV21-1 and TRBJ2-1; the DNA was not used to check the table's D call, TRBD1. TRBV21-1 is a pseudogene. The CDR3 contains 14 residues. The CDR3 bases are TGTGCCAGCAGAAAAGGCAGGGGACACAATGAGCAGTTCTTC. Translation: CASRKGRGHNEQFF.

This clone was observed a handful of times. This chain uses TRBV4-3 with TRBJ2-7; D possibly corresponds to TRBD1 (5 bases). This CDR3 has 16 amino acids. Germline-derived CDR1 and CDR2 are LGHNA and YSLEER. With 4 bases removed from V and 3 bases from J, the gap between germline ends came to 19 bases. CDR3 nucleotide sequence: TGCGCCAGCAGCCCACTGGGGCCTTCCTTTGACTACGAGCAGTACTTC. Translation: CASSPLGPSFDYEQYF.

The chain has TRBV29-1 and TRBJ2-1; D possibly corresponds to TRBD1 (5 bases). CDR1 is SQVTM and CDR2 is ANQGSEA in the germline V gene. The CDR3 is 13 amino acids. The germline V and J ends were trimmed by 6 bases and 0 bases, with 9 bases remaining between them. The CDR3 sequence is CSVLQVSYNEQFF. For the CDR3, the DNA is TGCAGCGTCTTACAGGTCTCCTACAATGAGCAGTTCTTC.

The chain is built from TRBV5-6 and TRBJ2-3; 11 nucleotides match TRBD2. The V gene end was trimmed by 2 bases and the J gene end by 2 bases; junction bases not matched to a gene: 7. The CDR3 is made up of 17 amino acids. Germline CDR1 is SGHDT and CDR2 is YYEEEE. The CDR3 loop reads CASSLPGLAGNTDTQYF. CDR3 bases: TGTGCCAGCAGCTTACCCGGACTAGCGGGTAACACAGATACGCAGTATTTT.

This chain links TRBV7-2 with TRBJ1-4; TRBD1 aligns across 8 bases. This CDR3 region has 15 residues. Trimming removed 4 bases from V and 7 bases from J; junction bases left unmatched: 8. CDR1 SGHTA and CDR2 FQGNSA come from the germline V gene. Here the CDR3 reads CASSSTGGSAEKLFF. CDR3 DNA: TGTGCCAGCAGCTCCACAGGGGGATCGGCTGAAAAACTGTTTTTT.

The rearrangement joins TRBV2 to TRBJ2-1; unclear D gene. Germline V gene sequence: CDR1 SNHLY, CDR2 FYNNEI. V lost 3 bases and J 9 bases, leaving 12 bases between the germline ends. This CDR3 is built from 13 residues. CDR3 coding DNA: TGTGCCAGCAGTGAGGTCCGTCTGAGTGAGCAGTTCTTC. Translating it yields CASSEVRLSEQFF. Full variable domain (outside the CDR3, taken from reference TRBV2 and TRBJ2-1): EPEVTQTPSHQVTQMGQEVILRCVPISNHLYFYWYRQILGQKVEFLVSFYNNEISEKSEIFDDQFSVERPDGSNFTLKIRSTKLEDSAMYFCASSEVRLSEQFFGPGTRLTVL.

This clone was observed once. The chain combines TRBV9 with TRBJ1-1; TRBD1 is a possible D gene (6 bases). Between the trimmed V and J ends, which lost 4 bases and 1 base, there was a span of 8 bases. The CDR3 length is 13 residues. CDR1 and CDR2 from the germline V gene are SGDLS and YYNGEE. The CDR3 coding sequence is TGTGCCAGCAGCTCGGACAGGAACACTGAAGCTTTCTTT. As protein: CASSSDRNTEAFF.

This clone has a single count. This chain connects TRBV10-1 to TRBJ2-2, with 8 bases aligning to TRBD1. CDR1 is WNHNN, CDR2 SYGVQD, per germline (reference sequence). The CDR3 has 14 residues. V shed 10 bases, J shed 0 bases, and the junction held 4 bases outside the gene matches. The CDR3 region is CATADRANTGELFF. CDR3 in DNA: TGCGCCACCGCGGACAGGGCGAACACCGGGGAGCTGTTTTTT.

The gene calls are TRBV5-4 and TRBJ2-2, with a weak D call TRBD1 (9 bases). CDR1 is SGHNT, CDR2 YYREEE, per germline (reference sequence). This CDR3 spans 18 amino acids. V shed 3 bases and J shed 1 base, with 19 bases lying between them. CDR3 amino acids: CASSSGGGQGVNTGELFF. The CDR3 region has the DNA TGTGCCAGCAGCTCGGGGGGGGGACAGGGAGTGAACACCGGGGAGCTGTTTTTT.

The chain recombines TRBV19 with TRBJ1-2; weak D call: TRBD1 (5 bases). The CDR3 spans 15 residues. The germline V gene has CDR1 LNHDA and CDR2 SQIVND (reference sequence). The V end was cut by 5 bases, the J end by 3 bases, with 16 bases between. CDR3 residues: CASSRKGEGDYGYTF. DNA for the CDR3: TGTGCCAGTAGTCGGAAGGGCGAAGGGGACTATGGCTACACCTTC.

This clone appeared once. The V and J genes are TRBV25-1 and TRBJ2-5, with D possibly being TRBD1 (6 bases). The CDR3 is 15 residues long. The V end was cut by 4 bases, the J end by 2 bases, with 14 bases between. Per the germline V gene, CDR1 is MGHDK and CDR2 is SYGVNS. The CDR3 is CASSARRGGQETQYF. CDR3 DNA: TGTGCCAGCAGTGCCCGTAGAGGGGGACAAGAGACCCAGTACTTC.

CDR3 loop: CASSQEWRGPYEQFF. In DNA form, the CDR3 reads TGTGCCAGCAGCCAAGAATGGCGGGGGCCCTATGAGCAGTTCTTC. This chain connects TRBV4-2 to TRBJ2-1; D perhaps matches TRBD2 (7 bases). Per the germline V gene, CDR1 is LGHNA and CDR2 is YNFKEQ. The CDR3 is made up of 15 amino acids. Trimming stripped 0 bases from V and 8 bases from J, with 14 bases between.

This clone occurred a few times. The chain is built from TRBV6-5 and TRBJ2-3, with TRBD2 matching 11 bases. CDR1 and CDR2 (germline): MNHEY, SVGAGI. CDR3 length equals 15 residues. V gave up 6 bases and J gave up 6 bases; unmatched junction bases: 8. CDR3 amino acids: CASSRLAGKGDTQYF. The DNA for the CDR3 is TGTGCCAGCAGCAGACTAGCGGGGAAGGGCGATACGCAGTATTTT.

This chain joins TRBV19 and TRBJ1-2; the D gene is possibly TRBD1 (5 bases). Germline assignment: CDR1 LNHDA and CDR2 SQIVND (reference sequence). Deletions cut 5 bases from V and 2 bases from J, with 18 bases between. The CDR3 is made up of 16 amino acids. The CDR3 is CASSPEGGALNYGYTF. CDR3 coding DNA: TGTGCCAGTAGTCCGGAGGGAGGGGCCTTAAACTATGGCTACACCTTC.

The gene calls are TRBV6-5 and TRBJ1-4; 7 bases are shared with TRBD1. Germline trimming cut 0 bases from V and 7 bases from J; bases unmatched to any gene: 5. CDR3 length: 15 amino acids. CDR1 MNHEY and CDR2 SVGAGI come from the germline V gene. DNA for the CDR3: TGTGCCAGCAGTTACTCGAGACAGGGAGGTGAAAAACTGTTTTTT. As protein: CASSYSRQGGEKLFF.